This is a list of T cell receptor beta chains from one sample in a study of cytomegalovirus exposure and HLA in healthy donors. Method: immunoSEQ multiplex PCR; TCRdb's copy keeps in-frame clones and lacks some. The table has about 360,000 clones, roughly 89% seen once; the top ten hold roughly 0.83%. Sequenced input: PBMCs. The receptor source for this set is a young woman in good health and CMV-seronegative. Both conserved end residues are part of each CDR3. D genes are given only for firm matches. Expanded clones are given a class, and other clones once, few, many or no size at all.

CDR3aa	CDR3nt	v_gene	j_gene	d_gene	abundance
CASSETVGGTGELFF	TGTGCCAGCAGTGAAACAGTCGGAGGGACCGGGGAGCTGTTTTTT	TRBV11-3	TRBJ2-2	.	.
CASSPGLAGVPYSPNEQFF	TGTGCCAGTAGTCCCGGACTAGCGGGAGTGCCTTACAGCCCCAATGAGCAGTTCTTC	TRBV19	TRBJ2-1	TRBD2	.
CASSFVRDRPSKQYF	TGTGCCAGCAGTTTCGTTCGGGACAGGCCTTCCAAGCAGTACTTC	TRBV6-5	TRBJ2-7	TRBD1	.
CASSAQSSYNEQFF	TGTGCCAGCAGCGCACAGAGCTCCTACAATGAGCAGTTCTTC	TRBV7-9	TRBJ2-1	.	once
CASSDQGWATNEKLFF	TGTGCCAGCAGTGACCAGGGTTGGGCAACTAATGAAAAACTGTTTTTT	TRBV2	TRBJ1-4	.	few
CASSYDRTRSYTF	TGTGCCAGCAGTTACGACAGGACCCGAAGCTACACCTTC	TRBV28	TRBJ1-2	.	.
CASSFSNTGELFF	TGTGCCAGCAGCTTTAGCAACACCGGGGAGCTGTTTTTT	TRBV11-2	TRBJ2-2	.	.
CASSLDLGIAGDNEQYF	TGTGCCAGCAGCTTAGATCTAGGGATAGCGGGAGACAACGAGCAGTACTTC	TRBV11-2	TRBJ2-7	TRBD2	.
CASSRSYRTSSGANVLTF	TGTGCCAGTAGTCGGTCGTACAGGACGTCCTCTGGGGCCAACGTCCTGACTTTC	TRBV19	TRBJ2-6	.	.
CASSPTGQRKGYTF	TGTGCCAGCAGCCCAACGGGACAGAGAAAGGGCTACACCTTC	TRBV5-4	TRBJ1-2	TRBD1	.
CASSGLAGGTGEQYF	TGCGCCAGCAGTGGACTAGCGGGAGGGACCGGCGAGCAGTACTTC	TRBV10-2	TRBJ2-7	TRBD2	.
CASSKQLGMGTEAFF	TGTGCCAGCAGCAAGCAGCTCGGGATGGGCACTGAAGCTTTCTTT	TRBV11-2	TRBJ1-1	.	.
CASSVGGQSTDTQYF	TGTGCCAGCAGCGTAGGGGGACAGAGCACAGATACGCAGTATTTT	TRBV9	TRBJ2-3	TRBD1	.
CASSTLAGVYEQYF	TGTGCCAGCAGTACTCTAGCGGGAGTCTACGAGCAGTACTTC	TRBV28	TRBJ2-7	TRBD2	.
CASSPLPRGSNTGELFF	TGTGCCAGCAGCCCTCTCCCGCGGGGCTCGAACACCGGGGAGCTGTTTTTT	TRBV9	TRBJ2-2	.	.
CASSSGQKYGYTF	TGTGCCAGCAGTTCGGGACAGAAATATGGCTACACCTTC	TRBV28	TRBJ1-2	TRBD1	.
CASSSQEGVEQFF	TGTGCCAGCAGTTCCCAAGAAGGGGTCGAGCAGTTCTTC	TRBV6-1	TRBJ2-1	.	.